This TCR beta chain originates from a study of blood T cell repertoires in COVID-19 (TCRdb year 2020). Background for the entire study: Samples covering the acute and convalescent phases of COVID-19 were provided by collaborators in the United States, Italy and Spain. The prospective study material was composed of cDNA or gDNA derived from T cells, B-cell-depleted T cells, or PBMCs. The dataset comprised deeply sampled blood TCRbeta repertoires from subjects exposed to, actively infected with, or recovered from COVID-19. The repertoires were made available in a free public database intended to serve as a resource for research on the immune response to SARS-CoV-2. The samples were drawn from two sources: the first 160 participants of the ongoing ImmuneRACE study, and 950 to 1,500 subjects contributed by 6 global collaborators. Sample metadata almost always included a de-identified subject ID, COVID-19 status, age in years and sex. HLA class I and class II types, where available, came from metadata supplied by the sample provider rather than from assay-based typing. Findings and caveats that apply to the study as a whole: How much clinical and demographic metadata was included differed by source and by participant, and the metadata was provided uncurated.

Clipping removes 0 bases from V and 7 bases from J, with 9 as the unmatched junction base count. Sequences KGHSH (CDR1) and LQKENI (CDR2) are obtained from the germline V gene. Its CDR3 holds 16 amino acids, cysteine through phenylalanine. Only the CDR3 part of the read is kept: 48 bases, read in frame from the first base. Participants in the prospective study were aged roughly 18 to 100 years, lived in 20 to 25 United States geographic areas, and enrolled through a virtual design. In the prospective study, cohorts were assigned on the basis of participant-reported clinical history obtained from a screening survey and a study questionnaire. Recovered participants in ImmuneRACE Cohort 3 were defined by two consecutive negative NP/OP PCR tests, clearance by a healthcare professional, or resolution of symptoms. Each participant in the prospective study had whole blood, serum and a nasopharyngeal or oropharyngeal swab collected by mobile phlebotomists. Participants in the prospective study had the option to provide additional blood draws and questionnaires over a roughly 2-month period. Before DNA extraction, prospective study blood samples were shipped either frozen or at room temperature.

Only a few counts were recorded for this clone. The specificity of this receptor is unknown. The sample holds no much larger clone one base away, and base qualities are not on file. The immunoSEQ Assay, a bias-controlled multiplex PCR, was used to amplify TCRbeta CDR3 regions from genomic DNA. Per the authors' processing: Nucleated cell counts per sample were estimated from amplification of reference gene primers within the assay. To quantify the absolute abundance of each unique TCRbeta CDR3 rearrangement, sequence reads were collapsed and filtered. Productive Simpson clonality was computed per sample as the square root of Simpson's diversity index over productive rearrangements. Held by TCRdb, this immuneACCESS table contains in-frame sequences only and omits some clones. Under half of the omission traces to an unresolved V gene where checked; the cause of the rest is unknown. V, J and clone size reflect that table, while D and trimming were determined from the DNA. This sample has fewer than 300,000 clones in its table, and 80% to 95% of those were observed once. The top ten clones comprise 1.1% of the sample.

The sample comprised PBMCs or T cells enriched from blood (not recorded which). The receptor's source is a woman aged 30 to 39 who had recovered from COVID-19. The chain employs TRBV18 and TRBJ1-1; 9 bases in the junction line up with TRBD1. The CDR3 has the sequence CASSPPSGQGGGEAFF. The bases are TGTGCCAGCTCACCACCCTCGGGACAGGGAGGAGGTGAAGCTTTCTTT.